This record looks at one T cell receptor beta chain sequence and its context. Trimming stripped 2 bases from V and 5 bases from J, with 12 bases between. The CDR3 loop spans 14 amino acids. CDR1 is SEHNR, CDR2 FQNEAQ, per germline (reference sequence). This table comes from immunoSEQ multiplex PCR, and its TCRdb copy is limited to in-frame clones, with some not included. The data contain approximately 170,000 clones, about 85% of them singletons. This entry belongs to a study of blood T cell repertoires in COVID-19. The overall study: Acute and convalescent COVID-19 samples came from the United States, Italy and Spain.

The specimen sequenced was peripheral blood. The chain is built from TRBV7-9 and TRBJ1-1, with D possibly matching TRBD1 (5 bases). The TCR sequence derives from a man between 60 and 75 years old who had recovered from COVID-19. The CDR3 coding sequence is TGTGCCAGCAGCTTATCGGGGGGTCCTACTGAAGCTTTCTTT. Its protein product is CASSLSGGPTEAFF.